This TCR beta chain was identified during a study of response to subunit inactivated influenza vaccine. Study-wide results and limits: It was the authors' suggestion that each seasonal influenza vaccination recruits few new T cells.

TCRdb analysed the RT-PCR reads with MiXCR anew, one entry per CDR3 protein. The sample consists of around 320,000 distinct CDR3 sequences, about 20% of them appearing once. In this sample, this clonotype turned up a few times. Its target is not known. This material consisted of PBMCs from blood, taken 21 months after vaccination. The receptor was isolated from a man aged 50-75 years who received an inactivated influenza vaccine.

CDR3 sequence reads: CSARSDTYEQYF. The DNA of the CDR3 is TGCAGTGCTAGATCTGATACCTACGAGCAGTACTTC. V and J are TRBV20-1 and TRBJ2-7; D is ambiguous. CDR3 length equals 12 residues. Germline V gene data show CDR1 as DFQATT and CDR2 as SNEGSKA (reference sequence). Trimming took off 2 bases at V and 2 bases at J, with 7 bases between the two ends.